One T cell receptor beta chain is described in this entry. Its antigen target is currently unknown. Within one base of it there is no much larger clone, and no base qualities were kept. TCRbeta CDR3 regions were amplified from genomic DNA by means of the immunoSEQ Assay, a bias-controlled multiplex PCR. The published analysis was carried out like this. The number of nucleated cells in each sample was estimated by amplification of reference gene primers within the assay. Sequence reads were collapsed and filtered to measure the absolute abundance of every unique TCRbeta CDR3 rearrangement. Productive Simpson clonality was computed per sample as the square root of Simpson's diversity index over productive rearrangements. TCRdb obtained this table from immuneACCESS and retained in-frame rearrangements with V and J assigned. These tables miss some clones; where compared with another copy, unresolved V genes account for less than half of the shortfall, and the remainder is unexplained. Clone size and V and J calls were adopted from that table, with D and trimming inferred from the DNA. Recorded for this sample are about 90,000 clones; approximately 86% of them occurred a single time. Approximately 1.3% of the sample rests with the top ten.

Collaborating institutions collected whole blood in K2EDTA tubes following their own protocols. For TCRbeta analysis, collaborators shipped samples in one of three forms: frozen whole blood, isolated PBMCs, or DNA extracted from either of those sample types. The data derive from a study of blood T cell repertoires in COVID-19 (dated by TCRdb to 2018 to 2021). About the investigation overall: Collaborator samples came from the United States, Italy and Spain and covered acute and convalescent phases of COVID-19. The material from the prospective study consisted of cDNA or gDNA derived from T cells, B-cell-depleted T cells, or PBMCs. Deeply sampled blood TCRbeta repertoires from subjects exposed to, actively infected with, or recovered from COVID-19 were included in the dataset. The repertoires were made available in a free public database intended to serve as a resource for research on the immune response to SARS-CoV-2. Samples were obtained from the ongoing ImmuneRACE study (first 160 participants) and from 1,254 subjects provided by 6 global collaborators. Sample metadata almost always included a de-identified subject ID, COVID-19 status, age in years and sex. HLA class I and class II types, where available, came from metadata supplied by the sample provider rather than from assay-based typing.

The research as a whole found: The quantity of clinical and demographic metadata differed by source and by participant and was supplied without curation.

The sequence was obtained from a man older than 75 with active or convalescent COVID-19. The specimen was peripheral blood.

The CDR3 protein is CASSLTGYTYNEQFF. The DNA sequence is as follows: TGTGCCAGCAGCTTAACGGGCTACACCTACAATGAGCAGTTCTTC. The chain joins TRBV7-3 to TRBJ2-1; no D segment can be confidently identified. From its cysteine to its phenylalanine, the CDR3 spans 15 amino acids. Left in the record is the CDR3 DNA by itself, 45 bases read in frame from the first base. The germline ends are 8 bases apart after V is trimmed by 0 bases and J by 2 bases. The germline V gene specifies SGHTA as CDR1 and FQGTGA as CDR2.